A single T cell receptor (beta chain) is shown here with its context. This clonotype was observed a few times. Its antigen is not yet known. Per-nucleotide qualities are absent, and no much larger clonotype sits a single base away. The library relied on RACE. TCRdb records NextSeq 500 as the sequencer. During library preparation, unique molecular identifiers were attached to individual cDNA molecules so that TCRs could be counted in a quantitative, reproducible way. Both TCR alpha and TCR beta chains were sequenced from each blood RNA sample. As for how the authors treated the data: A median of roughly 100,000 TCRs per sample was observed, with a range of 23,224 to 690,600. V, J and CDR3 annotation of the TCR reads was performed with the Decombinator software suite. For PS versus PT1 abundance plots, all samples were subsampled to the same number of TCRs (28,000). TCRs were defined as expanded if absent before sensitization and observed at least eight times at the 2-week time point. TCRdb redid the processing of the public reads, applying fastp at Q25 and MiXCR, and retained in-frame beta chains. Every distinct CDR3 protein forms one entry, paired with its most common genes and DNA. The authors' filters were not applied to this entry. For this sample the table gives 100,000 to 150,000 distinct CDR3 sequences, of which about 13% were detected only once. The ten most abundant clones make up around 0.99% of the sample.

This entry belongs to a study of human T cells and chemical hapten exposure (dated by TCRdb to 2020 to 2023). A note on the overall study: For sensitization, 2% DPC in acetone was applied to a 2 cm by 2 cm area of upper inner arm skin. Nearly 30 alopecia patients provided blood for TCR sequencing at one to four time points (pre-sensitization, 2, 6 and 24 weeks). Alopecia areata with under or over 50% scalp involvement, alopecia totalis and alopecia universalis were represented in the patient cohort, which was mostly female. Patient blood was sampled pre-sensitization (week 0) and at 2, 6 and about 24 weeks after DPC sensitization. Peripheral blood TCR repertoire changes were tracked in vivo in alopecia patients during primary and secondary sensitization to the hapten diphenylcyclopropenone (DPC). Libraries were combined into a pool for sequencing, and differences in TCR yield between samples came mainly from small differences in library volumes within the pool. Throughout the roughly 25-week study period, patients were also given weekly therapeutic DPC doses on the scalp. Patch testing on the upper back used Finn chambers containing 0.01% DPC, with scoring done after 6 days according to International Contact Dermatitis Research Group standards.

The full study reports these points: Expanded TCRs formed significantly more large CDR3 similarity clusters than pre-sensitization or healthy control sets, consistent with antigen-driven responses. The number of PT1 expanded TCRs positively correlated with patch test score, significant at thresholds 8, 16 and 32 but not 4. Repeated subsampling changed both the strength of the expansion versus patch-test correlation and the threshold at which that correlation became significant. Because every patient had alopecia, a presumed autoimmune disease, the patients' immune response might differ from that of healthy individuals. The number of TCRs above 1 in 1000 frequency did not change with DPC sensitization; there was no evidence of global repertoire structure alterations.

The time point label on this specimen signifies: patch test 1, 2 weeks after DPC sensitization. This specimen's treatment or condition label, interpreted: therapeutic diphenylcyclopropenone sensitization with weekly scalp DPC. At each patch-test visit, blood was drawn before the patch test was applied. Patients were considered eligible if aged 18 to 70, diagnosed with alopecia and deemed suitable for DPC therapy, and patients were excluded if pregnant. Total RNA was extracted from unfractionated whole blood that had been collected in Tempus Blood RNA tubes. V is cut back by 5 bases and J by 4 bases, with 6 bases in the junction unmatched. The germline V gene gives CDR1 as SGHDN and CDR2 as FVKESK. The CDR3 runs 14 residues from the cysteine to the phenylalanine. Of the read, only the CDR3 DNA is kept; its 42 bases are in frame from base 1.

The sequence came from a man between 18 and 35 years old with alopecia areata. Some clones in this sample may be carry-over from other donors' samples. The sequence joins TRBV14 to TRBJ2-7, with 9 bases matching TRBD2. The sample in question was whole blood, obtained in connection with sensitization to the hapten diphenylcyclopropenone (DPC). The bases read TGTGCCAGCAGCGCTAGCGGGAAATGGTACGAGCAGTACTTC. It is translated as CASSASGKWYEQYF.